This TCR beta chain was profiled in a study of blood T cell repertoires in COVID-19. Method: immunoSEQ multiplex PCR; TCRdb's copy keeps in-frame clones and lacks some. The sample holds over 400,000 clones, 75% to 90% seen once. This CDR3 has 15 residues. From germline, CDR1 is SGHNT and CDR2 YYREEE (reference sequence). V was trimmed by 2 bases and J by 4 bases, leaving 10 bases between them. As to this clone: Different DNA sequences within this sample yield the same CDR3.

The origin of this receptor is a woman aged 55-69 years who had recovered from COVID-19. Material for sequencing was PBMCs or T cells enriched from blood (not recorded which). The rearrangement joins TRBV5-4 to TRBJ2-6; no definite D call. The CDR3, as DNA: TGTGCCAGCAGCTTATCCGGGTCCGGGGCCAACGTCCTGACTTTC. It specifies CASSLSGSGANVLTF.